A single T cell receptor beta chain is shown here with its context. The clone's antigen remains unknown. Base qualities are not recorded, but no much larger clone differs from it by a single base. The library was prepared using the immunoSEQ multiplex PCR assay. RNA was extracted from all samples and reverse transcribed into cDNA as template for TCR sequencing. First-strand cDNA was synthesized using SuperScript III with a 2:1 mix of oligo-dT and random hexamers. A synthetic immune receptor repertoire was used to measure amplification bias, and any remaining bias was corrected computationally. Regarding the original processing steps: Raw reads were preprocessed for error removal, and CDR3 was defined according to IMGT conventions as running from the conserved cysteine to phenylalanine. To get clonality, Shannon entropy was normalized by log2 of the number of productive unique TCRs and the result was subtracted from 1. Whether scalp clones were CD4 or CD8 was inferred by matching scalp TCRbeta sequences against CD4 and CD8 repertoires sorted from blood. Entries here come from immuneACCESS through TCRdb and include only in-frame sequences with V and J called. Some clones fail to appear in such tables; in the studies checked, an unresolved V gene covers under half of the shortfall, and the cause of the remainder is unknown. Clonal size and the V and J genes are those of that table, whereas D and trimming came from the DNA. The sample table records some 100,000 clones; 58% of these occur just once. Under 35% of the sample is in the top ten clones.

The data originate from a study of CD8+ T cells in alopecia areata (dated by TCRdb to the late 2010s). As for the study more broadly: The treated patients, all with moderate-to-severe alopecia areata, were enrolled in an open-label pilot trial of oral tofacitinib given at 5 to 10 mg twice daily. Tofacitinib was administered for 6 to 18 months, and 6 months of follow-up off drug were then conducted to assess delayed response and recurrence. For the treated patients, the SALT score, which quantifies what percentage of scalp surface area is affected, served as the measure of disease severity. In both human patients and the C3H/HeJ mouse model, the study applied high-throughput TCRbeta sequencing to look at T cell clonal expansion in alopecia areata. Human TCRbeta sequencing covered scalp tissue and sorted CD4+ and CD8+ peripheral blood T cells from patchy and totalis/universalis alopecia areata patients and healthy controls. Biopsies were taken from tofacitinib-treated patients at baseline and again at 4 and 24 weeks into treatment, and several of those patients also had a later scalp biopsy. Scalp clonality was compared across normal scalp (n=4), patchy alopecia areata scalp (n=8), and alopecia totalis/universalis scalp (n=8). RNA was obtained with the PAXgene miRNA kit for fixed scalp, the miRNeasy kit for PBMCs, and the RNeasy kit for mouse skin. Amplification of TCRbeta CDR3 regions was done by immunoSEQ multiplex PCR using 35 Vbeta forward primers and 13 Jbeta reverse primers.

The sample's time point label, decoded: less than five weeks on oral tofacitinib. In light of the paper, this sample's treatment or condition label describes: oral pan-JAK inhibitor, 5-10 mg twice daily. Peripheral blood and lesional scalp punch biopsies were obtained from patients with alopecia areata. PBMCs were isolated by density centrifugation and stained for CD3, CD4 and CD8, after which CD4+ and CD8+ T cells were sorted on a FACSAria. Paper-wide results and their limitations: The treated cohort was small, with a single nonresponder, so links between baseline CD8+ expansion and response need larger studies. Many expanded lesional clones were found to persist in scalp and blood during tofacitinib treatment, and relapse after treatment cessation may be partly explained by this persistence. Higher clonality and more expanded CD8+ clones were observed in lesional scalp than in normal scalp, particularly in alopecia totalis/universalis, a finding suggestive of antigenic drive. Tofacitinib significantly decreased scalp clonality and the number of expanded CD8+ clones among the top 100 scalp clones. Compared with mice, TCR sequences shared between patients were less clear, possibly partly because of HLA diversity across the patient population. Resident alphabeta T cells in normal human skin are also sequenced, complicating scalp TCR repertoire analysis, unlike mouse skin dominated by gammadelta T cells.

V lost 2 bases and J lost 7 bases; the stretch between them is 12 bases long. Via the germline V gene (reference sequence), CDR1 is MNHNY and CDR2 SVGAGI. The CDR3 goes from the cysteine to the phenylalanine over 14 residues. Only the CDR3 DNA stays, 42 bases, in frame from base 1. The receptor chain draws on TRBV6-6 and TRBJ2-1; the D gene is not confidently resolved. The specimen was CD8+ T cells sorted from blood, collected at week 4, from a patient treated with tofacitinib. The receptor comes from a human donor with alopecia areata. The DNA is TGTGCCAGCAGTTACCCTACGTTTGGGAATGAGCAGTTCTTC. It codes for CASSYPTFGNEQFF.